This TCR beta chain comes out of a study of T cells in Graves' hyperthyroidism and ophthalmopathy. The cohort's ophthalmopathy patients, a group with duration under 3 months, had a Clinical Activity Score of at least 3 and a NOSPECS grade of at least 4. Pregnant or lactating patients were excluded, as were those with uncontrolled infection or other autoimmune disease. The authors took PBMCs from roughly 9.7 ml fresh peripheral blood. The ends lost 6 bases at V and 3 bases at J; junction bases unmatched: 11. Looked up from germline, CDR1 is MDHEN and CDR2 is SYDVKM. The CDR3 runs to 15 residues. General study points: Most thyroid clonotypes expanded above 0.001 appeared in blood too.

On this clonotype: Its antigen remains unidentified.

Authors of the study amplified TCR beta CDR3 regions from RNA transcripts. HTBI primers were the set used in a first-round RT-PCR of the TCR CDR3. TCRdb independently ran MiXCR on the multiplex PCR reads; one entry per CDR3 protein. Among some 550,000 distinct CDR3 sequences, more than 15% were seen once, and the ten largest hold about 3.5%. The chain joins TRBV28 to TRBJ2-7, with 7 bases lining up with TRBD1. This clonotype originated in a woman aged 40 to 50 with Graves' ophthalmopathy. The sample was blood. CDR3 residues: CASSLRTGENYEQYF. In DNA, the CDR3 is TGTGCCAGCAGCCTACGGACAGGAGAGAACTACGAGCAGTACTTC. Variable domain in full (rest from reference TRBV28 and TRBJ2-7): DVKVTQSSRYLVKRTGEKVFLECVQDMDHENMFWYRQDPGLGLRLIYFSYDVKMKEKGDIPEGYSVSREKKERFSLILESASTNQTSMYLCASSLRTGENYEQYFGPGTRLTVT.